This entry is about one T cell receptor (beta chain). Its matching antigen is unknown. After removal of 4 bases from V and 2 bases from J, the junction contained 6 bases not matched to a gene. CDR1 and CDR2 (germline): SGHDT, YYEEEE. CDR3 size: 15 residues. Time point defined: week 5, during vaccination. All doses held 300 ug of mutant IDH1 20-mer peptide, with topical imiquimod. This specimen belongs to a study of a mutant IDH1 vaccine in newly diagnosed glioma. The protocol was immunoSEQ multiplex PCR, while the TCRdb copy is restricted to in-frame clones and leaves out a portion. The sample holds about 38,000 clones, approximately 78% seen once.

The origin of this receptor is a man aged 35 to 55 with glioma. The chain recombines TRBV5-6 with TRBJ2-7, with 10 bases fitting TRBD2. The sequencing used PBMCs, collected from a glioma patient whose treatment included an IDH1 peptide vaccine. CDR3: CASSPSSGGPYEQYF. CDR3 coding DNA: TGTGCCAGCAGCCCCTCTAGCGGGGGACCCTACGAGCAGTACTTC.